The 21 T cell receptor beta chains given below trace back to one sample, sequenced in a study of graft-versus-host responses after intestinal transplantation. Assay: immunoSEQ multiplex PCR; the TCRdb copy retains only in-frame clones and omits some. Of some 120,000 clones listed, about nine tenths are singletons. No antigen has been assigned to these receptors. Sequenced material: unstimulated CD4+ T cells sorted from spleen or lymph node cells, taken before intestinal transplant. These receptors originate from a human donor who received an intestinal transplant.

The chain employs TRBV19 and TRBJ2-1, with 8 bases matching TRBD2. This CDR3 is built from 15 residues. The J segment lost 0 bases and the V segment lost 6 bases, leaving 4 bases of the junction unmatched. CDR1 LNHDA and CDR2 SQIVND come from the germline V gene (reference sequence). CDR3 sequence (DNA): TGTGCCAGTAGCCGGGGGGGGAGCTCCTACAATGAGCAGTTCTTC. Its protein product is CASSRGGSSYNEQFF.

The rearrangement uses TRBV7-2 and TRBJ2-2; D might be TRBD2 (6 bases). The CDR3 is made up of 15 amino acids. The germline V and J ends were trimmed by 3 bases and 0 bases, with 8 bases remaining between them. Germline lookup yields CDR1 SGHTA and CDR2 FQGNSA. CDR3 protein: CASSFRGSNTGELFF. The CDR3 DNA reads TGTGCCAGCAGCTTCCGGGGGTCGAACACCGGGGAGCTGTTTTTT.

CDR3 bases: TGTGCCAGCAAACTAGGTCAGGTCGGGGAGCTGTTTTTT. This gives the protein CASKLGQVGELFF. The rearrangement joins TRBV2 to TRBJ2-2; TRBD2 is a possible D gene (5 bases). V lost 7 bases and J lost 7, with 13 bases in between. From germline, CDR1 is SNHLY and CDR2 FYNNEI. CDR3 length: 13 amino acids.

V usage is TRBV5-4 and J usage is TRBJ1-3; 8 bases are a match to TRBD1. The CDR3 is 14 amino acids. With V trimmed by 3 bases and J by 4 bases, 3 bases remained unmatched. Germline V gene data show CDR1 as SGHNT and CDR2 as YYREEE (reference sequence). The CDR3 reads CASSSRGRGNTIYF. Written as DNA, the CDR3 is TGTGCCAGCAGCTCCAGGGGGCGAGGAAACACCATATATTTT.

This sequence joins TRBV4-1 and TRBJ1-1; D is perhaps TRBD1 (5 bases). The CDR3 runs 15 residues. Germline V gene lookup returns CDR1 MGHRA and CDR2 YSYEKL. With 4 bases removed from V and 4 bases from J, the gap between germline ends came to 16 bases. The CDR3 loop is CASSLAGGVGTEAFF. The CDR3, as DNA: TGCGCCAGCAGCCTCGCCGGGGGGGTGGGCACTGAAGCTTTCTTT.

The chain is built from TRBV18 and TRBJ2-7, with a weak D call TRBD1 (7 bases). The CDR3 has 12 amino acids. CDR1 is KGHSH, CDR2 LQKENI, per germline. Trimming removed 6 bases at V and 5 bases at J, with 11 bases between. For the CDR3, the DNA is TGTGCCAGCTCCCAGGGGGGCAACGAGCAGTACTTC. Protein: CASSQGGNEQYF.

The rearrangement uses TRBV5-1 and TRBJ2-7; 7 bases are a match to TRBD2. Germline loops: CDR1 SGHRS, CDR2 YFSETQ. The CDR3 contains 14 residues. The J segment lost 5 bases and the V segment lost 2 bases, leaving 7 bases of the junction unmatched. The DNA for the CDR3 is TGCGCCAGCAGCTTAGGAGCGGGAAGGGACGAGCAGTACTTC. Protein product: CASSLGAGRDEQYF.

The CDR3 region is CASSTTSGGALDEQFF. In nucleotides, the CDR3 is TGTGCCAGCAGTACTACGAGCGGGGGCGCTTTGGATGAGCAGTTCTTC. The chain joins TRBV6-4 to TRBJ2-1; 8 bases align to TRBD2. The CDR3 is 16 amino acids. J was trimmed by 8 bases and V by 5 bases; bases with no gene match: 14. Germline V gene data show CDR1 as MRHNA and CDR2 as SNTAGT.

The CDR3 DNA is TGTGCCAGCTCACCGGACAGGGAAGCAGCAGCCCAGCATTTT. Translation: CASSPDREAAAQHF. The V and J genes are TRBV18 and TRBJ1-5; TRBD1 matches at 8 bases. The CDR3 loop spans 14 amino acids. The trim removed 3 bases at V and 11 bases at J, leaving 9 bases unmatched. Germline CDR1 reads KGHSH; CDR2 reads LQKENI.

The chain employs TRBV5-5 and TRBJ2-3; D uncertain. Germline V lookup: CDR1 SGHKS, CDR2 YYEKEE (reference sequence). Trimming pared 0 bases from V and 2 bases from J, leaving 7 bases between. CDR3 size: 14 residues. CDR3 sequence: CASSLERSTDTQYF. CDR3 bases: TGTGCCAGCAGCTTGGAGAGGTCCACAGATACGCAGTATTTT.

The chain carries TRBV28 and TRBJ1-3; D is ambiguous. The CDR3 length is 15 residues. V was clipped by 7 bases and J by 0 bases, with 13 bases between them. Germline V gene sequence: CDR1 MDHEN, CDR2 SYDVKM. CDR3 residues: CASTIQIPSGNTIYF. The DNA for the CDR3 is TGTGCCAGCACGATACAGATACCCTCTGGAAACACCATATATTTT.

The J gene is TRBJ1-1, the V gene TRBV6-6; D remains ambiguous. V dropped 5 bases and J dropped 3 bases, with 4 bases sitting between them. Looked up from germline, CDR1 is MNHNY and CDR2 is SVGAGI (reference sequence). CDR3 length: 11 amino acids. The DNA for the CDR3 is TGTGCCAGCAGTCTTGACACTGAAGCTTTCTTT. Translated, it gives CASSLDTEAFF.

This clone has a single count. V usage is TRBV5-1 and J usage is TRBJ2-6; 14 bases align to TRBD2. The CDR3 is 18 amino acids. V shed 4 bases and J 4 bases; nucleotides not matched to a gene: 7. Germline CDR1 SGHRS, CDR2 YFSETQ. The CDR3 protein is CASSGGLAGEPGANVLTF. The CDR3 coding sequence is TGCGCCAGCAGCGGGGGACTAGCGGGAGAACCCGGGGCCAACGTCCTGACTTTC.

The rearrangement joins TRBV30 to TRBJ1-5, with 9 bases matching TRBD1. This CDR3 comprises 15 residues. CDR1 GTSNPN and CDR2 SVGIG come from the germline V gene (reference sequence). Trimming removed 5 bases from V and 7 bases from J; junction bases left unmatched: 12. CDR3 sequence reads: CAWGKQGAPGQPQHF. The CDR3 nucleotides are TGTGCCTGGGGAAAACAGGGGGCGCCGGGGCAGCCCCAGCATTTT.

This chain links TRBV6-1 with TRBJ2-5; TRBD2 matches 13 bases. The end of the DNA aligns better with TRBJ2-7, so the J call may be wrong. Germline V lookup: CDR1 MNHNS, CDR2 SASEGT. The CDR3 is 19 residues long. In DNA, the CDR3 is TGTGCCAGCAGTGGTCTAGGGACTAGCGGGACCAGGAGGATCTACGAGCAGTACTTC. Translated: CASSGLGTSGTRRIYEQYF.

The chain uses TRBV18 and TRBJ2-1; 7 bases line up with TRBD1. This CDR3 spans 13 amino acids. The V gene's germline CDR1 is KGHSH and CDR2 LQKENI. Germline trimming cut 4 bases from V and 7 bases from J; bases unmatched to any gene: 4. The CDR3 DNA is TGTGCCAGCTCACTTGGACAGGCTAATGAGCAGTTCTTC. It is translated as CASSLGQANEQFF.

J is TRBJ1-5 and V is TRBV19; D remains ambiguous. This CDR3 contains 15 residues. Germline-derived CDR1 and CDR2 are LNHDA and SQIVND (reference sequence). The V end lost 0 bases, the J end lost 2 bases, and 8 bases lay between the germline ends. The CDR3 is CASSIERGGNQPQHF. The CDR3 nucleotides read TGTGCCAGTAGTATAGAAAGAGGAGGCAATCAGCCCCAGCATTTT.

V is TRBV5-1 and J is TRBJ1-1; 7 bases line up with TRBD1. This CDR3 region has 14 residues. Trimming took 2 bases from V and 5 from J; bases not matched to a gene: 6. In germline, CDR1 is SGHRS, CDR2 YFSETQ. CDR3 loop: CASSLQGRQTEAFF. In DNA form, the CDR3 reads TGCGCCAGCAGCTTACAGGGGAGGCAAACTGAAGCTTTCTTT.

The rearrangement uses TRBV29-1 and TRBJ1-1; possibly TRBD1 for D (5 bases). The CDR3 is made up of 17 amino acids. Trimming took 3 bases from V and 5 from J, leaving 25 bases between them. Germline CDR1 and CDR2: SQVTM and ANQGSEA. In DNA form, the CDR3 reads TGCAGCGTTGAGGGAGGCTGGACACTGAGCGCGGGGACTGAAGCTTTCTTT. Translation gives CSVEGGWTLSAGTEAFF.

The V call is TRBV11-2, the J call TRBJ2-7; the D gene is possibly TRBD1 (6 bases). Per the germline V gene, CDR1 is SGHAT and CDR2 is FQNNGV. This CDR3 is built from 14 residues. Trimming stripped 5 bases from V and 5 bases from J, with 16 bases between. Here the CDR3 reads CASSLRTASHEQYF. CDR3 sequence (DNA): TGTGCCAGCAGCCTCCGGACAGCATCTCACGAGCAGTACTTC.

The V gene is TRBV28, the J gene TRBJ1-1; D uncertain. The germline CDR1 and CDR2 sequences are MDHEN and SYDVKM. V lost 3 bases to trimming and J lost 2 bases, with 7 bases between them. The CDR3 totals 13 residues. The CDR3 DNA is TGTGCCAGCAGTTTGTACAGCAACACTGAAGCTTTCTTT. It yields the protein CASSLYSNTEAFF.